This T cell receptor (beta chain) originates from a study of control samples from healthy donors and cancer patients. The CDR3 is 16 residues long. The V gene end was trimmed by 4 bases and the J gene end by 5 bases; junction bases not matched to a gene: 4. Germline-derived CDR1 and CDR2 are SGHDN and FVKESK. Method: immunoSEQ multiplex PCR; TCRdb's copy keeps in-frame clones and lacks some. Of some 120,000 clones listed, roughly 84% are singletons. Sequenced sample: blood. The source of this sequence is a man aged 40-55 years in good health. The gene calls are TRBV14 and TRBJ2-3; 15 positions agree with TRBD2. CDR3 DNA: TGTGCCAGCAGCCCGGGACTAGCGGGGGGAATAGATACGCAGTATTTT. Protein sequence: CASSPGLAGGIDTQYF.